This TCR beta chain came from a study of OX40 agonist ivuxolimab in advanced cancers. Study-wide results and caveats: Certain nonresponders likewise exhibited a low normalized T-cell clonal expansion. Expanded clones were, on average, more numerous among CD8+ T cells than CD4+.

Assay: immunoSEQ multiplex PCR; the TCRdb copy retains only in-frame clones and omits some. This repertoire shows 90,000 to 120,000 clones, less than 95% found once; its top ten account for 1% to 1.5%. Comments on this clone: The antigen is not known.

Germline V gene data show CDR1 as LNHDA and CDR2 as SQIVND (reference sequence). The CDR3 has 16 amino acids. Germline trimming cut 6 bases from V and 1 base from J; bases unmatched to any gene: 7. Here the sequenced sample was CD4+ or CD8+ T cells sorted from blood, taken in a trial of the OX40 agonist ivuxolimab. The TCR sequence derives from an adult with an advanced solid tumor such as melanoma, head and neck, liver or kidney cancer. This chain links TRBV19 with TRBJ1-3; 9 bases are a match to TRBD1. CDR3 region: CASRTPGQGSGNTIYF. DNA for the CDR3: TGTGCCAGTAGAACCCCGGGACAGGGATCTGGAAACACCATATATTTT.